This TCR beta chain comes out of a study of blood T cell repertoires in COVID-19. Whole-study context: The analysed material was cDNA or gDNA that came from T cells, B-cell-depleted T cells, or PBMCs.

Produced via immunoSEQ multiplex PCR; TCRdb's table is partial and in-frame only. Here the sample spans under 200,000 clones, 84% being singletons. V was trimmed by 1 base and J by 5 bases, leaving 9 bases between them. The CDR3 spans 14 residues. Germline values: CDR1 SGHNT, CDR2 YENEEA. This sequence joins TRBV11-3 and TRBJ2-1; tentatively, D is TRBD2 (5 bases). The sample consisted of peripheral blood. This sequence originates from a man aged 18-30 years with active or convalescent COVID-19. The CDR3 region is CASSLAGINNEQFF. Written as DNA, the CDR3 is TGTGCCAGCAGCTTAGCGGGAATCAACAATGAGCAGTTCTTC.